Described below is a single TCR beta chain sequence and its context. The data were taken from a study of T-cell reconstitution after alpha-beta-depleted transplantation in children. The authors prepared the TCRbeta library with unique molecular identifiers. One entry per CDR3 protein results from TCRdb running MiXCR on the PCR reads. The sample lists fewer than 500,000 distinct CDR3 sequences, over 40% occurring once. This CDR3 comprises 15 residues. V was pared by 3 bases and J by 2 bases, with 16 bases between. The germline gives CDR1 DFQATT, CDR2 SNEGSKA (reference sequence). The sequence was obtained from a girl between 2 and 10 years old with aplastic anemia, due to receive a stem cell transplant. The sequencing here drew on PBMCs, taken before TCRalphabeta/CD19-depleted stem cell transplant. The chain recombines TRBV20-1 with TRBJ1-1; no reliable D call. CDR3 DNA: TGCAGTGCTAGGGCCTCGAACTTGGGAAACACTGAAGCTTTCTTT. Its protein is CSARASNLGNTEAFF.